The source of this T cell receptor (beta chain) is a study of blood T cell repertoires in COVID-19. Germline lookup yields CDR1 LGHNA and CDR2 YNFKEQ. V lost 6 bases to trimming and J lost 3 bases, with 14 bases between them. CDR3 size: 15 residues. Clones were sequenced by immunoSEQ multiplex PCR, and TCRdb holds only the in-frame ones, with some missing. Of 90,000 to 100,000 clones listed, approximately 87% were seen once; the top ten hold 15%. Sequenced: peripheral blood. The V and J genes are TRBV4-2 and TRBJ1-4; D not certain. The clonotype originates from a human donor in a cohort sampled during active COVID-19. The CDR3 DNA reads TGTGCCAGCAGTCCGGTCCCTCGATCTAATGAAAAACTGTTTTTT. Translation: CASSPVPRSNEKLFF.